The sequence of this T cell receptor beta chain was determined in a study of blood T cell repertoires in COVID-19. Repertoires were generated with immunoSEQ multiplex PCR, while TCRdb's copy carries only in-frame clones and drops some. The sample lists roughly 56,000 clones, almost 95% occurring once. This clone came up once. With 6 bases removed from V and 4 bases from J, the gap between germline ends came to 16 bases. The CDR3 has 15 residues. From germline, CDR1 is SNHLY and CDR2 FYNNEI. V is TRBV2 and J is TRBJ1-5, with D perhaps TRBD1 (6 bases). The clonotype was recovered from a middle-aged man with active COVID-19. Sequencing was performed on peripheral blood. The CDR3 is CASREQGTANQPQHF. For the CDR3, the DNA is TGTGCCAGCAGGGAACAGGGAACAGCAAATCAGCCCCAGCATTTT.